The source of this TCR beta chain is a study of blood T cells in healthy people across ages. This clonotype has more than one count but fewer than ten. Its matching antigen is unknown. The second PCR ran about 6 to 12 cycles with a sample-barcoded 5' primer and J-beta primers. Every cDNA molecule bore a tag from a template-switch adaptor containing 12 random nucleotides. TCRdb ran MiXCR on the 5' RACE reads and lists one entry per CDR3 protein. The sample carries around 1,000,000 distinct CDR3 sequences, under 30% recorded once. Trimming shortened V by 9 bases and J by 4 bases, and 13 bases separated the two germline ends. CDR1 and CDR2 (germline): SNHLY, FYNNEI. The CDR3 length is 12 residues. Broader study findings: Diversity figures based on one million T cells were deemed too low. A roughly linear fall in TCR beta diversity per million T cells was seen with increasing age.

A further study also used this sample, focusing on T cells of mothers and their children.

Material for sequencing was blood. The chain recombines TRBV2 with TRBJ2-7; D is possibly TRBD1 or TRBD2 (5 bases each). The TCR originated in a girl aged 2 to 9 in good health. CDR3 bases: TGTGCCAGTAGTAGGGACGAGTACGAGCAGTACTTC. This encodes CASSRDEYEQYF.